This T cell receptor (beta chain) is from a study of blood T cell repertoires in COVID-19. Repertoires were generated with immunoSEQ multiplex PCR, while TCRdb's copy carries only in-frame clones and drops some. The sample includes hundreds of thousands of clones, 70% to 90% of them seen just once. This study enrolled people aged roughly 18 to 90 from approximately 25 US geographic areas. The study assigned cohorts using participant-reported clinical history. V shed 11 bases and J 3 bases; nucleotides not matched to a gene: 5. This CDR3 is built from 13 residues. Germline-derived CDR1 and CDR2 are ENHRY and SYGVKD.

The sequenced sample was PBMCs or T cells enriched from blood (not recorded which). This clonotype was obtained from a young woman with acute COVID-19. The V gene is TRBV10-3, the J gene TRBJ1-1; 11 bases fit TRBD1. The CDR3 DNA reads TGTGCCGCCCGGACAGGGGGCGACACTGAAGCTTTCTTT. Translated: CAARTGGDTEAFF.